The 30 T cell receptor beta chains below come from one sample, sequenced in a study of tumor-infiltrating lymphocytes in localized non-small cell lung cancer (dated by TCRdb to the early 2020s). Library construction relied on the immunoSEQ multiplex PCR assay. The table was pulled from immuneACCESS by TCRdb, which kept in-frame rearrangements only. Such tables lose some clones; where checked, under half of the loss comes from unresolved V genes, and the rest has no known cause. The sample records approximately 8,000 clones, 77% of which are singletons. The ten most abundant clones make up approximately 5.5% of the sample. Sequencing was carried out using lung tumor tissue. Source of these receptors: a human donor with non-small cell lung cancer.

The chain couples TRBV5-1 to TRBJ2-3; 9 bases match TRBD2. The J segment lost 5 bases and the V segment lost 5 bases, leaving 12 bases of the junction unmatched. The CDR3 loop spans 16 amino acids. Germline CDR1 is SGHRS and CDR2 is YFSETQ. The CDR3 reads CASRRGAGGVGDTQYF. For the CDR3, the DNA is TGCGCCAGCAGACGGGGGGCGGGAGGGGTCGGAGATACGCAGTATTTT.

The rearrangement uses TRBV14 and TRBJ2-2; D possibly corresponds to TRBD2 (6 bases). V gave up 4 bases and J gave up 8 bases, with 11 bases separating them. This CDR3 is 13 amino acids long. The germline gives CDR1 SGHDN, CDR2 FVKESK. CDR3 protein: CASSRREVGELFF. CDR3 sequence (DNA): TGTGCCAGCAGCCGAAGGGAGGTAGGGGAGCTGTTTTTT.

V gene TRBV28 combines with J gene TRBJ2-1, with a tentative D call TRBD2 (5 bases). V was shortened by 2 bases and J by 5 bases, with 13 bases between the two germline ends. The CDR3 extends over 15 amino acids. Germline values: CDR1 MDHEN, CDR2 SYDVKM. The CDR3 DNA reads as TGTGCCAGCAGTTTAAGCGGAGAGGGTAACAATGAGCAGTTCTTC. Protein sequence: CASSLSGEGNNEQFF.

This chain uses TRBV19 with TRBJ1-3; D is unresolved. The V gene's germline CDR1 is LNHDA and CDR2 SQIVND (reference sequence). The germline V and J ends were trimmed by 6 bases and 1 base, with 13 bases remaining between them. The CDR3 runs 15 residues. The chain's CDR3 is CASRSIEGSGNTIYF. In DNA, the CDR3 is TGTGCCAGTAGATCCATTGAGGGTTCTGGAAACACCATATATTTT.

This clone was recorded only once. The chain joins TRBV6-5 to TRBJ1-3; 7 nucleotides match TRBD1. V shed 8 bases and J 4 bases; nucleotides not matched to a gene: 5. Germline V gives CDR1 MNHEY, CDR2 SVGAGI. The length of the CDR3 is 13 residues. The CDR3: CASGRQGGNTIYF. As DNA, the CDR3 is TGTGCCAGCGGGAGACAGGGAGGAAACACCATATATTTT.

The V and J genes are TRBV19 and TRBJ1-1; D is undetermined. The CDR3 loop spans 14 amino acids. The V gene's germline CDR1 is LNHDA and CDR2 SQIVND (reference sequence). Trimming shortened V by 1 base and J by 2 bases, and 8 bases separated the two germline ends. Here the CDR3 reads CASSIGTENTEAFF. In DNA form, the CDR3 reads TGTGCCAGTAGTATAGGTACAGAAAACACTGAAGCTTTCTTT. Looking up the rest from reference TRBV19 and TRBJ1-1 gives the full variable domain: DGGITQSPKYLFRKEGQNVTLSCEQNLNHDAMYWYRQDPGQGLRLIYYSQIVNDFQKGDIAEGYSVSREKKESFPLTVTSAQKNPTAFYLCASSIGTENTEAFFGQGTRLTVV.

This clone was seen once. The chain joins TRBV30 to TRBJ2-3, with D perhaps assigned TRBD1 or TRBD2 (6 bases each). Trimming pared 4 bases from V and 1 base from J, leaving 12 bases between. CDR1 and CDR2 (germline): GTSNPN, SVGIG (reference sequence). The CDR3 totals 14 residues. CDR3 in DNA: TGTGCCTGGAACTTAAGGGGGGGCACAGATACGCAGTATTTT. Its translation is CAWNLRGGTDTQYF.

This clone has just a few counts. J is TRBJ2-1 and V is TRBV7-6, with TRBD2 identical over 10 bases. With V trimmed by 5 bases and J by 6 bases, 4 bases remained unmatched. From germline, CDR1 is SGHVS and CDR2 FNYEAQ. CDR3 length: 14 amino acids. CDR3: CASSDSGRTNEQFF. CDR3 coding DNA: TGTGCCAGCAGCGATAGCGGGAGGACCAATGAGCAGTTCTTC. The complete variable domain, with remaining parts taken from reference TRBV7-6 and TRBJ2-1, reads GAGVSQSPRYKVTKRGQDVALRCDPISGHVSLYWYRQALGQGPEFLTYFNYEAQQDKSGLPNDRFSAERPEGSISTLTIQRTEQRDSAMYRCASSDSGRTNEQFFGPGTRLTVL.

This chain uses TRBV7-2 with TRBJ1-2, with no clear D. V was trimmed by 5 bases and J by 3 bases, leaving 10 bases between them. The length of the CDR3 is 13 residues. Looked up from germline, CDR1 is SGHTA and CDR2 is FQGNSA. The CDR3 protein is CASSLNTYYGYTF. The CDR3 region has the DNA TGTGCCAGCAGCCTAAACACATACTATGGCTACACCTTC.

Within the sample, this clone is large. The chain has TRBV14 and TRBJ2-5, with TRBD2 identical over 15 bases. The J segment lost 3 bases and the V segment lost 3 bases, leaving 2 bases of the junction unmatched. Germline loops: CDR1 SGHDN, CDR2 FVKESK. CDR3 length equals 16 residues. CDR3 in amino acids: CASSHWTSGREETQYF. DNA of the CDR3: TGTGCCAGCAGCCATTGGACTAGCGGGAGGGAAGAGACCCAGTACTTC.

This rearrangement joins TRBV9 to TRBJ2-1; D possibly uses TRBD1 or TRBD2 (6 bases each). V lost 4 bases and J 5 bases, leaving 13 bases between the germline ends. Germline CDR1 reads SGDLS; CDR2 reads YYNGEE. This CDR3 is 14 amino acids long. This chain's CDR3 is CASSPGGRDNEQFF. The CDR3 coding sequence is TGTGCCAGCAGCCCCGGGGGCCGGGACAATGAGCAGTTCTTC.

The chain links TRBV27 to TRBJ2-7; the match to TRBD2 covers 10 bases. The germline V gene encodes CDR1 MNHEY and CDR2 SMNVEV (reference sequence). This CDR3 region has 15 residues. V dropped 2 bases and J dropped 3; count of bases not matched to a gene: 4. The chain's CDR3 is CASSLMASGSYEQYF. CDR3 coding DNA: TGTGCCAGCAGTTTAATGGCTAGCGGGAGCTACGAGCAGTACTTC.

The CDR3, as DNA: TGCGCCAGCAGCCCACTGAACCCAGGGGATCAGCCCCAGCATTTT. This translates into CASSPLNPGDQPQHF. V is TRBV5-1 and J is TRBJ1-5; perhaps TRBD1 as D (6 bases). The V and J ends lost 4 bases and 5 bases respectively, with 16 bases between them. This CDR3 region has 15 residues. Germline CDR1 SGHRS, CDR2 YFSETQ.

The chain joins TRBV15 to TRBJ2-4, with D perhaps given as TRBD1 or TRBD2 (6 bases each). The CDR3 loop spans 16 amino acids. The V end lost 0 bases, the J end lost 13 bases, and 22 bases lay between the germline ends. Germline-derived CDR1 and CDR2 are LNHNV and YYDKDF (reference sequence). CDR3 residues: CATSREKGGRVHGQYF. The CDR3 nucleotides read TGTGCCACCAGCAGAGAAAAGGGGGGAAGAGTGCATGGACAGTACTTC.

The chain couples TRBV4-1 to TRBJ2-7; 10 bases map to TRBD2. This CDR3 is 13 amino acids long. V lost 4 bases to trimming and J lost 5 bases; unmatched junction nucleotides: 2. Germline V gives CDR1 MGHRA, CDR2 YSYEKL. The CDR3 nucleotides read TGCGCCAGCAGCCTTGGGACTAGCGACGAGCAGTACTTC. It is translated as CASSLGTSDEQYF.

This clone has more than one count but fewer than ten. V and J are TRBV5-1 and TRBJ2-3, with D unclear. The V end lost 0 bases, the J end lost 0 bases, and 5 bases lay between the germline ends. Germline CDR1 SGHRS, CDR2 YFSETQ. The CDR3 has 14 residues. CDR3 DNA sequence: TGCGCCAGCAGCTTGGATCCTAGCACAGATACGCAGTATTTT. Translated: CASSLDPSTDTQYF.

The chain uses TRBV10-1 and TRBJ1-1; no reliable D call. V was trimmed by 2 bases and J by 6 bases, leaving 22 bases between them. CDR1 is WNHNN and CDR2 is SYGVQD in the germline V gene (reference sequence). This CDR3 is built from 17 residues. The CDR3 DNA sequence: TGCGCCAGCAGTGAGACCGCGGCAGGAGACCGTCAAGCTGAAGCTTTCTTT. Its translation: CASSETAAGDRQAEAFF.

The CDR3 region is CASSWPGLAEPKPSYEQYF. Here the CDR3 DNA reads TGTGCCAGCAGCTGGCCGGGACTAGCGGAACCTAAACCGAGCTACGAGCAGTACTTC. The chain couples TRBV7-3 to TRBJ2-7; the match to TRBD2 covers 11 bases. V dropped 4 bases and J dropped 3; count of bases not matched to a gene: 17. The CDR3 is 19 amino acids. Per germline, CDR1 SGHTA and CDR2 FQGTGA.

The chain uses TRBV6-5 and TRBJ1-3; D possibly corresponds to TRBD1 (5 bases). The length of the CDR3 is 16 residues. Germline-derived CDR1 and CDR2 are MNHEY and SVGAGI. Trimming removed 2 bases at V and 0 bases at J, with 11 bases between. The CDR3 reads CASSYTIQGSGNTIYF. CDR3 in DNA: TGTGCCAGCAGTTACACGATCCAGGGCTCTGGAAACACCATATATTTT.

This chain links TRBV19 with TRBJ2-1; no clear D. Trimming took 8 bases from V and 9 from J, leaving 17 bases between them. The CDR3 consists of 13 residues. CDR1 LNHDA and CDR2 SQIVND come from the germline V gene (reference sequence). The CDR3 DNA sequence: TGTGCCAGTCGGCTAGAACGGCTCAGTGAGCAGTTCTTC. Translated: CASRLERLSEQFF.

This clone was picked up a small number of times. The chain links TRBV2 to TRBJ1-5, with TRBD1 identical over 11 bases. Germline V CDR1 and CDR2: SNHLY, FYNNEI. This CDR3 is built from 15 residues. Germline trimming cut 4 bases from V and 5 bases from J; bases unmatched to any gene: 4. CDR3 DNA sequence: TGTGCCAGCAGTGGGACAGGGGGCGCAGATCAGCCCCAGCATTTT. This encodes CASSGTGGADQPQHF.

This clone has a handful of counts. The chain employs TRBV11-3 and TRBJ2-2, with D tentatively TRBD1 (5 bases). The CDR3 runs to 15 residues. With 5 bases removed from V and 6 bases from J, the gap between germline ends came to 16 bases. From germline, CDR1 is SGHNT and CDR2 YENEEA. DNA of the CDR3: TGTGCCAGCAGCCAGGGTGACGGAGAGGCCGGGGAGCTGTTTTTT. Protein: CASSQGDGEAGELFF.

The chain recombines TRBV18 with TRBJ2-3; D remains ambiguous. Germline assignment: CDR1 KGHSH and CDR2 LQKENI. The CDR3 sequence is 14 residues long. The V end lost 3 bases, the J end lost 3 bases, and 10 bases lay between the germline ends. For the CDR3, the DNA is TGTGCCAGCTCACCCGGTCAGTATACAGATACGCAGTATTTT. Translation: CASSPGQYTDTQYF.

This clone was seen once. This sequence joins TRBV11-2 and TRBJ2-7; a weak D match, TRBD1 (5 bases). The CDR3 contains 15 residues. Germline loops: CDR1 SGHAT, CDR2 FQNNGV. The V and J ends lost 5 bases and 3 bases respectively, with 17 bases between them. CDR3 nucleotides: TGTGCCAGCAGCCACCCCGTCGGCAGGGACTACGAGCAGTACTTC. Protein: CASSHPVGRDYEQYF.

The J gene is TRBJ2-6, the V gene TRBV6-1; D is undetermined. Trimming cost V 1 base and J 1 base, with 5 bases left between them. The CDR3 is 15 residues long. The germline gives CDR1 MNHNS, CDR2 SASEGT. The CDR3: CASSEGQSGANVLTF. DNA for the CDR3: TGTGCCAGCAGTGAAGGACAATCTGGGGCCAACGTCCTGACTTTC.

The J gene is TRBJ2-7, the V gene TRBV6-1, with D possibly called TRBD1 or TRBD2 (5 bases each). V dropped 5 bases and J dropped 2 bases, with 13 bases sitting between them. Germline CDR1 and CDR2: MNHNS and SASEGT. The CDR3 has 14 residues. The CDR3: CASSKRDGPYEQYF. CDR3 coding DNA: TGTGCCAGCAGTAAACGGGACGGTCCCTACGAGCAGTACTTC.

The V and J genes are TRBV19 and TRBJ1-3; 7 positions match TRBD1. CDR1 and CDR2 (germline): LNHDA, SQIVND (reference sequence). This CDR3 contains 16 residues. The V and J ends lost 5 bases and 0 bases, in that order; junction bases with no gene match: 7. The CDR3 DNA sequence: TGTGCCAGTAGTCAAGACAGGGTTCACTCTGGAAACACCATATATTTT. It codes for CASSQDRVHSGNTIYF.

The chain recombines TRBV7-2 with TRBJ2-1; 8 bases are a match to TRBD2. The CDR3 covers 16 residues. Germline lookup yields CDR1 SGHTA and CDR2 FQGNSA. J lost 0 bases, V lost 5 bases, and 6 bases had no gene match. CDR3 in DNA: TGTGCCAGCAGCCGACATAGCGGGACCTCCTACAATGAGCAGTTCTTC. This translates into CASSRHSGTSYNEQFF. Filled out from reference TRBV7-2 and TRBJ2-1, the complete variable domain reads GAGVSQSPSNKVTEKGKDVELRCDPISGHTALYWYRQSLGQGLEFLIYFQGNSAPDKSGLPSDRFSAERTGGSVSTLTIQRTQQEDSAVYLCASSRHSGTSYNEQFFGPGTRLTVL.

CDR3 protein: CASSTVGRINEKLFF. The CDR3, as DNA: TGTGCCAGCAGTACAGTGGGACGGATTAATGAAAAACTGTTTTTT. The V call is TRBV28, the J call TRBJ1-4, with a possible D match to TRBD1 (5 bases). CDR1 is MDHEN, CDR2 SYDVKM, per germline. Trimming took 5 bases from V and 4 from J, leaving 14 bases between them. The CDR3 has 15 amino acids.

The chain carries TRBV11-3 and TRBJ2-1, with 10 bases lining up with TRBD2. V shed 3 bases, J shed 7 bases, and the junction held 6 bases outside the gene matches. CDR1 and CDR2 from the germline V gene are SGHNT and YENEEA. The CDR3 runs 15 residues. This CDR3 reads CASSFPGLASNEQFF. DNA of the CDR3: TGTGCCAGCAGCTTCCCGGGACTAGCGTCAAATGAGCAGTTCTTC.